Below, 23 T cell receptor beta chains from the same sample are listed, as sequenced in a study of post-analysis software for immune sequencing data. The antigens of these receptors remain unknown. The study, taken as a whole, reports: About 5 TRBV segments (TRBV5-6, TRBV5-1 and TRBV20-1 among them) occurred more frequently in patients than in controls.

Carried by the TCR beta cDNA libraries were unique molecular identifiers. MiXCR was run by TCRdb on the PCR reads, yielding one entry per CDR3 protein. The table has approximately 730,000 distinct CDR3 sequences, roughly 27% seen once. The material sequenced was blood. The receptors derive from a girl aged 10-17 years with multiple sclerosis.

CDR3 amino acids: CASTPRGGHEQFF. CDR3 coding DNA: TGTGCCAGCACTCCTCGGGGGGGGCATGAGCAGTTCTTC. The rearrangement joins TRBV7-9 to TRBJ2-1, with TRBD2 identical over 8 bases. Trimming at V came to 7 bases and at J to 8 bases, leaving 7 bases not matched to a gene. Germline lookup yields CDR1 SEHNR and CDR2 FQNEAQ (reference sequence). The CDR3 runs 13 residues.

This chain links TRBV27 with TRBJ2-2; the D gene could be TRBD1 or TRBD2 (5 bases each). V was shortened by 6 bases and J by 6 bases, with 14 bases between the two germline ends. The CDR3 runs 14 residues. CDR1 is MNHEY and CDR2 is SMNVEV in the germline V gene (reference sequence). The CDR3 coding sequence is TGTGCCAGCAGCAAAGTCAGGGACGCCGGGGAGCTGTTTTTT. As protein: CASSKVRDAGELFF.

V usage is TRBV11-2 and J usage is TRBJ2-7; tentatively, D is TRBD1 or TRBD2 (6 bases each). Trimming cost V 5 bases and J 10 bases, with 12 bases left between them. The CDR3 is made up of 11 amino acids. Looked up from germline, CDR1 is SGHAT and CDR2 is FQNNGV. Here the CDR3 DNA reads TGTGCCAGCAGCCTAGGGGGGTCCCAGTACTTC. This codes for CASSLGGSQYF.

This clonotype occurred a few times. The CDR3 region has the DNA TGTGCCAGCCGCCTCAGGGGACCATCTATGAACACTGAAGCTTTCTTT. This translates into CASRLRGPSMNTEAFF. The rearrangement uses TRBV27 and TRBJ1-1; D may be TRBD1 (6 bases). Between the trimmed V and J ends, which lost 8 bases and 0 bases, there was a span of 19 bases. CDR1 and CDR2 from the germline V gene are MNHEY and SMNVEV (reference sequence). The CDR3 covers 16 residues.

The CDR3 DNA reads TGTGCCAGCAGTTTAAATTGGGGGAGCAATCAGCCCCAGCATTTT. The encoded protein is CASSLNWGSNQPQHF. The chain employs TRBV27 and TRBJ1-5, with TRBD1 as a possible D gene (5 bases). Trimming stripped 2 bases from V and 1 base from J, with 9 bases between. The CDR3 sequence is 15 residues long. CDR1 MNHEY and CDR2 SMNVEV come from the germline V gene (reference sequence).

Worth noting for this clonotype: Compared with germline, one end of the junction differs, possibly owing to a read error. The chain recombines TRBV5-6 with TRBJ1-4; TRBD1 matches 9 bases. The CDR3 is 14 amino acids. Germline CDR1 reads SGHDT; CDR2 reads YYEEEE. The DNA for the CDR3 is TGTGCCAGCAGCCTGACAGGGGGTGATGAAAAACGGTTTTTT. This sequence encodes CASSLTGGDEKRFF.

A word on this clonotype: Compared with germline, one end of the junction differs, possibly owing to a read error. V is TRBV19 and J is TRBJ2-7, with 10 bases lining up with TRBD1. The CDR3 loop spans 17 amino acids. Germline CDR1 and CDR2: LNHDA and SQIVND (reference sequence). The CDR3 reads CACSSLPTRTGGYEQYF. The CDR3 DNA follows: TGTGCCTGTAGTTCACTCCCCACGAGGACAGGGGGCTACGAGCAGTACTTC. The complete variable domain, with remaining parts taken from reference TRBV19 and TRBJ2-7, reads DGGITQSPKYLFRKEGQNVTLSCEQNLNHDAMYWYRQDPGQGLRLIYYSQIVNDFQKGDIAEGYSVSREKKESFPLTVTSAQKNPTAFYLCACSSLPTRTGGYEQYFGPGTRLTVT.

Notes on this clonotype: One junction end disagrees with the germline gene, perhaps due to a read error. The V call is TRBV29-1, the J call TRBJ1-1, with TRBD1 as a possible D gene (5 bases). CDR1 and CDR2 (germline): SQVTM, ANQGSEA. This CDR3 comprises 13 residues. The CDR3 spells CSVARVEDTGAFF. In DNA form, the CDR3 reads TGCAGCGTTGCCAGGGTGGAGGACACTGGAGCTTTCTTT.

This clonotype was observed a few times. The chain has TRBV5-1 and TRBJ2-5; D uncertain. Trimming shortened V by 0 bases and J by 2 bases, and 11 bases separated the two germline ends. Per the germline V gene, CDR1 is SGHRS and CDR2 is YFSETQ. The CDR3 totals 15 residues. CDR3: CASSLDPQRQETQYF. The CDR3 DNA sequence: TGCGCCAGCAGCTTGGATCCCCAGAGGCAAGAGACCCAGTACTTC.

This clonotype was seen repeatedly, ten times or more. V and J are TRBV29-1 and TRBJ2-3, with D possibly matching TRBD2 (5 bases). This CDR3 contains 13 residues. Germline-derived CDR1 and CDR2 are SQVTM and ANQGSEA. V shed 7 bases and J shed 6 bases, with 17 bases lying between them. The CDR3: CSATRGRGDTQYF. The DNA for the CDR3 is TGCAGCGCAACTCGGGGAAGAGGGGATACGCAGTATTTT.

This clonotype was counted between two and nine times. V is TRBV15 and J is TRBJ2-7, with unresolved D. CDR3 length: 13 amino acids. Trimming took off 3 bases at V and 0 bases at J, with 6 bases between the two ends. Germline loops: CDR1 LNHNV, CDR2 YYDKDF (reference sequence). For the CDR3, the DNA is TGTGCCACCAGCAGTCCGGGCTCCTACGAGCAGTACTTC. Its protein product is CATSSPGSYEQYF.

This clonotype appeared a few times. The V and J genes are TRBV11-2 and TRBJ2-7, with 14 bases that match TRBD2. The CDR3 loop spans 16 amino acids. The V and J ends lost 4 bases and 6 bases, in that order; junction bases with no gene match: 8. The germline V gene has CDR1 SGHAT and CDR2 FQNNGV. The DNA of the CDR3 is TGTGCCAGCAGCTCCGGGACTAGCGGGAGAGTGCGCGAGCAGTACTTC. As protein: CASSSGTSGRVREQYF.

About this clonotype: A clone one base away is much larger, so this may be a read error. This chain links TRBV20-1 with TRBJ2-5; TRBD2 matches at 7 bases. Matching the DNA end better, TRBJ2-7 makes the J call doubtful. The CDR3 is made up of 15 amino acids. The germline CDR1 and CDR2 sequences are DFQATT and SNEGSKA (reference sequence). CDR3 in DNA: TGCAGTGCTCCCGGCGGTCTAGCGGCACGCTACGAGCAGTACTTC. Encoded protein: CSAPGGLAARYEQYF.

The rearrangement links TRBV10-3 to TRBJ2-1; a possible D gene is TRBD2 (7 bases). V was clipped by 2 bases and J by 5 bases, with 16 bases between them. CDR1 and CDR2 from the germline V gene are ENHRY and SYGVKD. This CDR3 comprises 16 residues. CDR3 sequence: CAISERGGTIHNEQFF. CDR3 DNA sequence: TGTGCCATCAGTGAGAGGGGAGGGACAATCCACAATGAGCAGTTCTTC.

About this clonotype: A clone one base away is much larger, so this may be a read error. J is TRBJ2-3 and V is TRBV5-1; 8 bases fit TRBD1. The CDR3 sequence is 16 residues long. The germline V gene encodes CDR1 SGHRS and CDR2 YFSETQ. CDR3 coding DNA: TGCTCCAGCAGCAAATCAGGGGGCGCAAGCACAGATACGCAGTATTTT. Encoded protein: CSSSKSGGASTDTQYF. Full variable domain (missing parts from reference TRBV5-1 and TRBJ2-3): KAGVTQTPRYLIKTRGQQVTLSCSPISGHRSVSWYQQTPGQGLQFLFEYFSETQRNKGNFPGRFSGRQFSNSRSEMNVSTLELGDSALYLCSSSKSGGASTDTQYFGPGTRLTVL.

The sample holds a few counts of this clonotype. The V gene is TRBV20-1, the J gene TRBJ2-1; 7 bases map to TRBD2. V lost 6 bases and J lost 4; bases outside the gene matches: 12. Germline V CDR1 and CDR2: DFQATT, SNEGSKA (reference sequence). The CDR3 spans 15 residues. For the CDR3, the DNA is TGCAGTGCCGACCAGGGACTAAGAGTTTACAATGAGCAGTTCTTC. Its protein product is CSADQGLRVYNEQFF.

Concerning this clonotype itself: A single base separates this from a much larger clone, so it may be a read error. The genes are TRBV12-3 or TRBV12-4 and TRBJ2-3; the D gene is possibly TRBD2 (5 bases). The CDR3 totals 15 residues. CDR3 nucleotide sequence: TGTGCCGGCAGGAGAGAATCTAGCTCGGCAGATACGCAGTATTTT. Protein: CAGRRESSSADTQYF.

This clonotype was seen a few times. This chain links TRBV5-1 with TRBJ2-1, with TRBD2 matching 8 bases. The germline CDR1 and CDR2 sequences are SGHRS and YFSETQ. This CDR3 has 16 amino acids. V gave up 1 base and J gave up 4 bases; unmatched junction bases: 7. The CDR3 region has the DNA TGCGCCAGCAGCTTGAATCTAGCGGGCACGTACAATGAGCAGTTCTTC. It is translated as CASSLNLAGTYNEQFF. The full variable domain, with the rest looked up from reference TRBV5-1 and TRBJ2-1, is KAGVTQTPRYLIKTRGQQVTLSCSPISGHRSVSWYQQTPGQGLQFLFEYFSETQRNKGNFPGRFSGRQFSNSRSEMNVSTLELGDSALYLCASSLNLAGTYNEQFFGPGTRLTVL.

The chain recombines TRBV2 with TRBJ1-4; 10 bases are a match to TRBD1. This CDR3 spans 15 amino acids. Germline V gene lookup returns CDR1 SNHLY and CDR2 FYNNEI. The V segment lost 8 bases and the J segment 11 bases; nucleotides outside the gene matches: 14. DNA for the CDR3: TGTGCCAGCCAAAACGGGGACAGGGGTAATCGGAAACTGTTTTTT. It yields the protein CASQNGDRGNRKLFF. The full variable domain, rest sourced from reference TRBV2 and TRBJ1-4, is EPEVTQTPSHQVTQMGQEVILRCVPISNHLYFYWYRQILGQKVEFLVSFYNNEISEKSEIFDDQFSVERPDGSNFTLKIRSTKLEDSAMYFCASQNGDRGNRKLFFGSGTQLSVL.

V is TRBV20-1 and J is TRBJ2-3; D may be TRBD1 (5 bases). The germline CDR1 and CDR2 sequences are DFQATT and SNEGSKA (reference sequence). The CDR3 has 13 residues. Trimming pared 5 bases from V and 4 bases from J, leaving 13 bases between. In DNA form, the CDR3 reads TGCAGTGCTGATCAGGGAAGAGCAGATACGCAGTATTTT. This sequence encodes CSADQGRADTQYF.

This clonotype has just a few counts. CDR3 in amino acids: CSAHRIAGVTDTQYF. The DNA of the CDR3 is TGCAGTGCTCACCGGATAGCGGGAGTTACAGATACGCAGTATTTT. The chain is built from TRBV20-1 and TRBJ2-3; the match to TRBD2 covers 9 bases. The CDR3 spans 15 residues. Germline trimming cut 5 bases from V and 3 bases from J; bases unmatched to any gene: 9. The germline CDR1 and CDR2 sequences are DFQATT and SNEGSKA (reference sequence).

The rearrangement joins TRBV10-3 to TRBJ2-3, with TRBD2 identical over 7 bases. The V and J ends lost 0 bases and 7 bases, in that order; junction bases with no gene match: 4. The germline CDR1 and CDR2 sequences are ENHRY and SYGVKD. The CDR3 runs to 14 residues. Here the CDR3 DNA reads TGTGCCATCAGTGAGTCAGTTAGCGGGTATACGCAGTATTTT. Translated, it gives CAISESVSGYTQYF.

This clonotype was picked up a small number of times. The V call is TRBV20-1, the J call TRBJ2-1, with D unresolved. In germline, CDR1 is DFQATT, CDR2 SNEGSKA (reference sequence). The CDR3 has 15 amino acids. V gave up 3 bases and J gave up 0 bases, with 12 bases separating them. The CDR3 is CSASGQTRSYNEQFF. CDR3 nucleotide sequence: TGCAGTGCTAGTGGGCAAACACGCTCCTACAATGAGCAGTTCTTC.